This TCR beta chain appears in the sequencing data of a study of cytomegalovirus exposure and HLA in healthy donors. Study-wide results and caveats: Earlier findings revealed that most TCR beta V segments proved productive either about 87% or about 30% of the time.

It was with 60 Vbeta and 13 Jbeta primers that the PCR ran. Only in-frame clones appear in the TCRdb table, and some are missing; sequencing was by immunoSEQ multiplex PCR. The data show some 84,000 clones, under 80% seen once. The CDR3 has 12 residues. Trimming at V came to 4 bases and at J to 10 bases, leaving 2 bases not matched to a gene. Germline-derived CDR1 and CDR2 are SGHAT and FQNNGV. Of note for this clone: Its specificity is not known.

The chain combines TRBV11-2 with TRBJ2-2, with 8 nucleotides matching TRBD2. This receptor was obtained from a boy younger than 18 in good health and CMV-seronegative. The specimen sequenced was PBMCs. The CDR3 reads CASSSLAVELFF. For the CDR3, the DNA is TGTGCCAGCAGCTCACTAGCGGTGGAGCTGTTTTTT.